The sequence of this TCR beta chain was determined in a study of shared clonotypes between healthy human individuals. Overall study findings and caveats: Sharing across four donors was highest in naive CD4 (about 5%) and lowest in memory CD8 (approximately 0.4%).

Donors, without exception, were Caucasian adults residing in Nashville, Tennessee. In the CD4+ fraction, cells were divided into CD45RA+ naive and CD45RA-negative memory subsets. About this clone itself: Its antigen is not known. Other DNA sequences in this sample translate to the same CDR3.

When replicate PCRs were run on sorted subsets, they used about 220 ng DNA, tens of thousands of T cell genomes. Profiling relied on immunoSEQ multiplex PCR, and the TCRdb table lists in-frame clones only, not all of them. The data show a few million clones, with just over 90% seen just once and 0.3% to 0.4% held by the top ten. V gave up 8 bases and J gave up 6 bases, with 11 bases separating them. CDR3 size: 11 residues. Germline-derived CDR1 and CDR2 are SQVTM and ANQGSEA. The chain employs TRBV29-1 and TRBJ2-1, with a possible D match to TRBD2 (6 bases). The TCR originated in a man aged 18 to 30 in good health. Some clones in this sample may be carry-over from other donors' samples. The sample was naive CD4+ T cells from PBMCs. Subset given: CD45RA+ positively selected. DNA for the CDR3: TGCAGCCTCCGGCGGGGCAATGAGCAGTTCTTC. As protein: CSLRRGNEQFF.